The rows below give T cell receptor beta chains drawn from one sample of a study of blood T cell repertoires in COVID-19. TCRdb's copy holds only in-frame clones and misses some; the assay was immunoSEQ multiplex PCR. The sample consists of approximately 80,000 clones, 75% to 85% of them appearing once. Source material: peripheral blood. The origin of the receptors is a human donor in a cohort sampled during active COVID-19. Each CDR3 is given with its conserved first and last residue. Fields, in order: J gene, D gene, clone size, V gene, CDR3 protein, CDR3 DNA. D genes are given only for firm matches. Some rows have no size entry. The others give once, few or many, or a class for an expanded clone.

>TRBJ1-1|-|-|TRBV18
CASSRLTTVNTEAFF
TGTGCCAGCTCACGGCTAACGACAGTGAACACTGAAGCTTTCTTT
>TRBJ1-5|-|few|TRBV6-5
CASALGQFNQPQHF
TGTGCCAGCGCCCTCGGACAGTTCAATCAGCCCCAGCATTTT
>TRBJ1-5|-|-|TRBV9
CASSVPRHF
TGTGCCAGCAGCGTTCCTCGGCATTTT
>TRBJ1-2|-|few|TRBV3-1/TRBV3-2
CASSQDRGLATYGYTF
TGTGCCAGCAGCCAAGATAGGGGATTGGCTACCTATGGCTACACCTTC
>TRBJ2-5|-|once|TRBV19
CASSPQRQETQYF
TGTGCCAGTAGTCCCCAGAGGCAAGAGACCCAGTACTTC
>TRBJ1-2|TRBD1|-|TRBV5-1
CASSLGQGFYGYTF
TGCGCCAGCAGCCTCGGACAGGGCTTTTACGGCTACACCTTC
>TRBJ2-7|TRBD2|few|TRBV27
CASSLSSLAGYEQYF
TGTGCCAGCAGTTTATCGAGTCTAGCGGGCTACGAGCAGTACTTC
>TRBJ2-3|TRBD1|-|TRBV10-1
CASSRQGPTDTQYF
TGCGCCAGCAGTAGACAGGGGCCCACAGATACGCAGTATTTT
>TRBJ2-5|-|few|TRBV6-1
CASSEVWGRGETQYF
TGTGCCAGCAGTGAAGTATGGGGGCGCGGGGAGACCCAGTACTTC
>TRBJ1-3|-|once|TRBV6-5
CASSRDIYSGNTIYF
TGTGCCAGCAGCCGGGACATCTACTCTGGAAACACCATATATTTT
>TRBJ2-7|-|-|TRBV5-1
CASCSGVGIYEQYF
TGCGCCAGCTGCTCGGGGGTAGGAATCTACGAGCAGTACTTC
>TRBJ2-7|-|-|TRBV12-3/TRBV12-4
CASSFRQGGEQYF
TGTGCCAGCAGTTTTCGCCAGGGAGGCGAGCAGTACTTC
>TRBJ2-5|TRBD1|few|TRBV19
CASKRRDRGFQETQYF
TGTGCCAGTAAGCGTAGAGACAGGGGGTTCCAAGAGACCCAGTACTTC
>TRBJ1-1|TRBD1|-|TRBV19
CASSIGTGIGTEAFF
TGTGCCAGTAGTATTGGGACAGGGATCGGTACTGAAGCTTTCTTT
>TRBJ2-3|TRBD1|-|TRBV4-1
CASSPRQGVRDTQYF
TGCGCCAGCAGCCCTAGACAGGGCGTCCGAGATACGCAGTATTTT
>TRBJ1-2|TRBD1|-|TRBV5-1
CASSLQGDHYGYTF
TGCGCCAGCAGCTTACAGGGGGACCACTATGGCTACACCTTC
>TRBJ2-7|-|-|TRBV5-6
CASSFRQRFSYEQYF
TGTGCCAGCAGCTTTAGGCAGCGGTTTTCCTACGAGCAGTACTTC
>TRBJ2-1|TRBD2|once|TRBV2
CASTSGSYNEQFF
TGTGCCAGTACTAGCGGGTCATACAATGAGCAGTTCTTC
>TRBJ1-1|TRBD1|-|TRBV30
CAWSRDRGNTEAFF
TGTGCCTGGAGTAGGGACAGGGGGAACACTGAAGCTTTCTTT
>TRBJ2-7|TRBD1|-|TRBV28
CASSLPAWDRGSHREQYF
TGTGCCAGCAGTTTACCAGCCTGGGACAGGGGGTCCCACCGCGAGCAGTACTTC
>TRBJ2-1|TRBD1|-|TRBV18
CASSPGQLPTYNEQFF
TGTGCCAGCTCACCGGGACAGTTGCCTACCTACAATGAGCAGTTCTTC
>TRBJ2-5|-|-|TRBV3-1/TRBV3-2
CASSLRDIRETQYF
TGTGCCAGCAGTCTCCGGGACATTAGGGAGACCCAGTACTTC
>TRBJ2-7|-|-|TRBV5-6
CASSLGDSNYEQYF
TGTGCCAGCAGCTTGGGGGACTCAAATTACGAGCAGTACTTC
>TRBJ1-2|-|-|TRBV15
CATFEAGYGYTF
TGTGCCACCTTCGAGGCCGGGTATGGCTACACCTTC
>TRBJ2-5|-|-|TRBV7-3
CASSPPKTGTPDF
TGTGCCAGCAGCCCACCAAAGACCGGGACTCCAGACTTC
>TRBJ2-4|-|few|TRBV12-3/TRBV12-4
CASRLQTQDIQYF
TGTGCCAGCAGACTTCAGACACAGGACATTCAGTACTTC
>TRBJ1-2|TRBD1|once|TRBV30
CAWSVTGDGYTF
TGTGCCTGGAGTGTGACAGGGGACGGCTACACCTTC
>TRBJ2-1|TRBD2|-|TRBV5-4
CASTPGGRDYNEQFF
TGTGCCAGCACTCCGGGGGGGCGGGACTACAATGAGCAGTTCTTC
>TRBJ1-2|-|-|TRBV11-2
CASSLSTASSGGYTF
TGTGCCAGCAGCTTATCAACAGCCTCCTCTGGGGGCTACACCTTC
>TRBJ1-2|TRBD1|few|TRBV3-1/TRBV3-2
CASSQTGGRIYGYTF
TGTGCCAGCAGCCAAACAGGGGGACGGATCTATGGCTACACCTTC
>TRBJ2-7|-|-|TRBV2
CASSDPISSRSYEQYF
TGTGCCAGCAGTGACCCGATTAGCAGTCGATCCTACGAGCAGTACTTC
>TRBJ2-1|-|-|TRBV29-1
CSVVGGATSGRSYNEQFF
TGCAGCGTTGTAGGGGGCGCCACCAGCGGGAGATCCTACAATGAGCAGTTCTTC
>TRBJ1-2|-|-|TRBV29-1
CSVGGAVFDGYTF
TGCAGCGTGGGGGGGGCGGTTTTTGATGGCTACACCTTC
>TRBJ1-2|-|-|TRBV5-4
CASSLSPGRGYTF
TGTGCCAGCAGCTTGTCCCCAGGGCGAGGCTACACCTTC
>TRBJ2-5|-|-|TRBV11-3
CASSVTLGETQYF
TGTGCCAGCAGCGTCACCCTCGGGGAGACCCAGTACTTC